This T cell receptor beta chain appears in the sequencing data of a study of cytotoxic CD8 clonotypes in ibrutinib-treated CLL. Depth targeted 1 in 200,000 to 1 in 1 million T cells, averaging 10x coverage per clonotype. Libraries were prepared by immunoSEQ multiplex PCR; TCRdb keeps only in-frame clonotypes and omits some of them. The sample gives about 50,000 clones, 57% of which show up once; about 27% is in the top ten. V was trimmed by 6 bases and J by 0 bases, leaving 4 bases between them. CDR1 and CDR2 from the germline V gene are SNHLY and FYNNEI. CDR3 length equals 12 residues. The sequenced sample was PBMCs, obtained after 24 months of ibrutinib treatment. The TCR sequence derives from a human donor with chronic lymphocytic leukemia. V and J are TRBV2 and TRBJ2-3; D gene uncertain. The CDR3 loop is CASSDSTDTQYF. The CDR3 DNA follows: TGTGCCAGCAGCGACAGCACAGATACGCAGTATTTT. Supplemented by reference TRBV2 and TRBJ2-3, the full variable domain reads EPEVTQTPSHQVTQMGQEVILRCVPISNHLYFYWYRQILGQKVEFLVSFYNNEISEKSEIFDDQFSVERPDGSNFTLKIRSTKLEDSAMYFCASSDSTDTQYFGPGTRLTVL.